Sequencing of this T cell receptor beta chain was carried out in a study of T cell repertoires in cytomegalovirus infection. This clonotype was seen many times. Looked up from germline, CDR1 is SGHTA and CDR2 is FQGNSA. The CDR3 has 15 amino acids. V gave up 1 base and J gave up 5 bases, with 14 bases separating them. TCRdb itself ran the reads through MiXCR, one entry per CDR3 protein. The sample has 100,000 to 150,000 distinct CDR3 sequences, roughly 9% seen once. This sequence was found in a human donor in good health (CMV status not recorded). Some clones in this sample may be carry-over from other donors' samples. The gene calls are TRBV7-2 and TRBJ2-5; tentatively, D is TRBD2 (6 bases). The sample consisted of PBMCs. CDR3 coding DNA: TGTGCCAGCAGCTTAGAGGGTAGCGGCTCTGAGACCCAGTACTTC. It translates to CASSLEGSGSETQYF.